This T cell receptor (beta chain) originates from a study of T cell responses to AZD1222 COVID-19 vaccine (dated by TCRdb to the early 2020s). General notes on the study: AZD1222 recipients given second doses at about 4 weeks or at about 12 weeks were pooled, since spike-specific TCR depth and breadth were not found to differ between the two schedules. TCR sequencing was performed for 230 to 250 trial participants, of whom roughly 200 were given two doses of AZD1222 and approximately 26 were given two doses of MenACWY control vaccine. Enrollment into the trials was organized by age into subgroups of 18-55, 56-69 and 70-plus years, and those subgroups contained approximately 160, 26 and 62 TCR-sequenced participants, respectively.

The label giving this sample's time point can be read as: baseline before first vaccination. Vaccinee samples came from UK trials COV001 and COV002, including a single-blind randomized controlled phase 2/3 trial of AZD1222 (ChAdOx1 nCoV-19) in healthy adults. For TCRbeta chain sequencing, PBMC samples were collected from trial participants at day 0 and at day 28 after the second dose. The germline V gene supplies CDR1 SQVTM and CDR2 ANQGSEA. Trimming removed 7 bases from V and 7 bases from J, leaving 14 bases between the germline ends. Taken from cysteine to phenylalanine, the CDR3 has 11 residues. The retained sequence is limited to the CDR3, 33 bases, with the frame set at the first base. The CDR3 regions of human TCRbeta chains were subjected to immunosequencing. On the authors' methods: Repertoire TCRs were matched against a reference library of SARS-CoV-2-specific TCRs generated with the MIRA antigen-specificity platform. Breadth was defined as the fraction of unique TCRs that were SARS-CoV-2-associated, and depth was defined as the fraction of total T cells that were SARS-CoV-2-associated. Using the MIRA data, each spike-specific TCR was assigned both to the spike region to which the TCR was reactive and to a CD4 or CD8 class. Log10-transformed breadth and depth values were compared by one-way ANOVA with Sidak's multiple comparisons tests. This is the immuneACCESS table as TCRdb keeps it, with only in-frame sequences that have V and J called. A part of the clones is gone; compared with another copy, unresolved V genes explain less than half, and the rest is unexplained. D and trimming come from the DNA, and the V and J calls and clone size come from that table. Counted in this sample were some 110,000 clones; approximately 90% of them appeared once. The ten largest make up around a tenth of the sample.

Points the paper makes about the study in general: In the small 56-69-year group, the increase in depth fell short of significance, most likely because of low power. A significant rise in spike-specific TCR breadth and depth was observed after two AZD1222 doses relative to day 0 and relative to MenACWY recipients. Most participants were white British and females outnumbered males, and the authors suggested that clonal diversity may have been underestimated. The whole spike protein was spanned by vaccine-associated CD4 TCRs, and dominant responses were seen in regions 160-218 and 743-854. No day 14 peak-response samples were available, so repertoires were characterized only after the peak T cell response. Epitopes outside the regions mutated in the B.1.351 and B.1.1.7 variants were reportedly recognized by nearly half of the unique spike-specific TCRs. Conclusions about previously exposed vaccinees are limited, since just five or six AZD1222 recipients were seropositive for SARS-CoV-2 at baseline.

For this clone: Its antigen is not yet known. No clone much larger than this one lies a single base away; base qualities are absent.

Sample: peripheral blood, taken on day 0 of AZD1222 vaccination. The chain uses TRBV29-1 and TRBJ2-7; TRBD1 might be the D gene, on 5 matching bases. The TCR originated in an adult in good health. The encoded CDR3 is CSALTSGEQYF. The DNA sequence is given as TGCAGCGCCCTCACATCAGGGGAGCAGTACTTC.